This TCR beta chain is drawn from a study of blood T cells in healthy people across ages. CDR3 length: 14 residues. Germline V CDR1 and CDR2: WNHNN, SYGVQD (reference sequence). Trimming took off 3 bases at V and 6 bases at J, with 14 bases between the two ends. Together with a sample-barcoded 5' primer, a J-beta primer mix was included in a second PCR lasting about 6 to 11 cycles. Each CDR3 protein is one row after TCRdb ran MiXCR on the 5' RACE reads. This repertoire shows 800,000 to 950,000 distinct CDR3 sequences, about 37% found once; its top ten account for roughly 13%. The receptor was isolated from a man aged 18-30 years in good health. This chain joins TRBV10-1 and TRBJ1-2, with D perhaps matching TRBD1 (5 bases). The sample was blood. DNA for the CDR3: TGCGCCAGCAGTGATGCCGAACAGGCCGATGGCTACACCTTC. It specifies CASSDAEQADGYTF.